These 12 T cell receptor beta chains came from one sample sequenced in a study of T-cell reconstitution after alpha-beta-depleted transplantation in children. For TCRbeta, the library was prepared with unique molecular identifiers. TCRdb re-analysed the PCR reads in MiXCR, keeping a single row per CDR3 protein. The data hold a few hundred thousand distinct CDR3 sequences, with around 7% observed a single time. This specimen consisted of PBMCs, obtained before TCRalphabeta/CD19-depleted stem cell transplant. The source of these receptors is a boy younger than 10 with acute lymphoblastic leukemia, due to receive a stem cell transplant.

This clonotype showed up many times. The chain employs TRBV29-1 and TRBJ2-7; no clear D gene. The germline V gene encodes CDR1 SQVTM and CDR2 ANQGSEA. V was trimmed by 4 bases and J by 2 bases, leaving 12 bases between them. CDR3 length equals 13 residues. The chain's CDR3 is CSVVSTAPYEQYF. CDR3 in DNA: TGCAGCGTTGTATCCACGGCCCCCTACGAGCAGTACTTC.

This clonotype was seen ten or more times. This chain joins TRBV5-1 and TRBJ2-3; TRBD2 matches 9 bases. The V segment lost 1 base and the J segment 0 bases; nucleotides outside the gene matches: 9. CDR1 and CDR2 from the germline V gene are SGHRS and YFSETQ. The CDR3 runs 18 residues. The CDR3 region has the DNA TGCGCCAGCAGCTTGCTAGTCCTAGCGGGGACAAGCACAGATACGCAGTATTTT. As protein: CASSLLVLAGTSTDTQYF.

V usage is TRBV14 and J usage is TRBJ1-1; D remains ambiguous. Trimming took 4 bases from V and 1 from J, leaving 7 bases between them. The CDR3 runs 13 residues. Per the germline V gene, CDR1 is SGHDN and CDR2 is FVKESK. This CDR3 reads CASSPWGNTEAFF. The CDR3 DNA reads as TGTGCCAGCAGCCCCTGGGGGAACACTGAAGCTTTCTTT.

Ten or more counts support this clonotype. The genes are TRBV7-2 and TRBJ2-1; 7 nucleotides align to TRBD2. The CDR3 extends over 16 amino acids. Per the germline V gene, CDR1 is SGHTA and CDR2 is FQGNSA. Unmatched junction bases numbered 9, after V lost 7 bases and J lost 0 bases. CDR3 nucleotide sequence: TGTGCCAGCAACGACTTGGGCGGGAGCTCCTACAATGAGCAGTTCTTC. Translated: CASNDLGGSSYNEQFF. The entire variable domain, with the rest obtained from reference TRBV7-2 and TRBJ2-1, is as follows: GAGVSQSPSNKVTEKGKDVELRCDPISGHTALYWYRQSLGQGLEFLIYFQGNSAPDKSGLPSDRFSAERTGGSVSTLTIQRTQQEDSAVYLCASNDLGGSSYNEQFFGPGTRLTVL.

This clonotype was observed at least ten times. J is TRBJ2-1 and V is TRBV6-1, with 12 bases that match TRBD2. Per the germline V gene, CDR1 is MNHNS and CDR2 is SASEGT. This CDR3 is 16 amino acids long. Losses at the gene ends were 6 bases for V and 4 bases for J; bases not matched to a gene: 7. The CDR3 sequence is CASSPRLAGAYNEQFF. CDR3 nucleotides: TGTGCCAGCAGCCCCCGACTAGCGGGAGCTTACAATGAGCAGTTCTTC.

This clonotype was seen ten or more times. The gene calls are TRBV5-5 and TRBJ2-5; TRBD2 might be the D (6 bases). This CDR3 spans 15 amino acids. Germline V CDR1 and CDR2: SGHKS, YYEKEE (reference sequence). Deletions cut 3 bases from V and 5 bases from J, with 17 bases between. DNA of the CDR3: TGTGCCAGCAGCTCGGCGGGGACCCTGGGGGAGACCCAGTACTTC. This gives the protein CASSSAGTLGETQYF. Full variable domain (remainder filled in from reference TRBV5-5 and TRBJ2-5): DAGVTQSPTHLIKTRGQQVTLRCSPISGHKSVSWYQQVLGQGPQFIFQYYEKEERGRGNFPDRFSARQFPNYSSELNVNALLLGDSALYLCASSSAGTLGETQYFGPGTRLLVL.

There are many counts of this clonotype. The gene calls are TRBV28 and TRBJ2-5, with D unclear. This CDR3 is built from 14 residues. The ends were cut back, 6 bases at V and 2 bases at J, with 13 bases in the middle. Germline V gene sequence: CDR1 MDHEN, CDR2 SYDVKM. The DNA for the CDR3 is TGTGCCAGCAGACAGCATTACACGCAAGAGACCCAGTACTTC. Translating it yields CASRQHYTQETQYF.

At least ten counts were recorded for this clonotype. The chain joins TRBV14 to TRBJ1-2; maybe TRBD1 (5 bases). Germline V gives CDR1 SGHDN, CDR2 FVKESK. The CDR3 has 15 amino acids. Trimming took 4 bases from V and 2 from J, leaving 14 bases between them. The CDR3 loop reads CASSPGWPENYGYTF. Written as DNA, the CDR3 is TGTGCCAGCAGCCCAGGGTGGCCAGAGAACTATGGCTACACCTTC.

This clonotype was seen repeatedly, ten times or more. CDR3 protein: CASSPLPRLDTQYF. CDR3 DNA: TGCGCCAGCAGCCCCCTTCCACGGTTAGATACGCAGTATTTT. V usage is TRBV5-1 and J usage is TRBJ2-3; D remains ambiguous. There are 14 residues in the CDR3. V dropped 4 bases and J dropped 5 bases, with 14 bases sitting between them. Germline values: CDR1 SGHRS, CDR2 YFSETQ.

This clonotype was counted ten times or more. V is TRBV6-2 or TRBV6-3 and J is TRBJ2-7; D gene unclear. CDR3 length: 11 amino acids. CDR1 is MNHEY and CDR2 is SVGEGT in the germline V gene. The ends were cut back, 1 base at V and 6 bases at J, with 4 bases in the middle. CDR3 sequence (DNA): TGTGCCAGCAGTTACTTTTTCGAGCAGTACTTC. Encoded protein: CASSYFFEQYF.

V gene TRBV9 combines with J gene TRBJ2-1; D possibly corresponds to TRBD2 (5 bases). The CDR3 extends over 15 amino acids. Germline CDR1 reads SGDLS; CDR2 reads YYNGEE. Trimming pared 3 bases from V and 2 bases from J, leaving 12 bases between. The CDR3: CASSAREKTYNEQFF. The CDR3 DNA is TGTGCCAGCAGCGCGAGGGAGAAAACCTACAATGAGCAGTTCTTC.

This clonotype showed up just a few times. The rearrangement uses TRBV11-2 and TRBJ2-3; tentatively, D is TRBD1 or TRBD2 (5 bases each). Germline CDR1 is SGHAT and CDR2 is FQNNGV. Trimming shortened V by 3 bases and J by 4 bases, and 14 bases separated the two germline ends. CDR3 length: 15 amino acids. CDR3 in amino acids: CASSLGRLGADTQYF. CDR3 sequence (DNA): TGTGCCAGCAGCTTGGGACGGCTTGGCGCAGATACGCAGTATTTT.